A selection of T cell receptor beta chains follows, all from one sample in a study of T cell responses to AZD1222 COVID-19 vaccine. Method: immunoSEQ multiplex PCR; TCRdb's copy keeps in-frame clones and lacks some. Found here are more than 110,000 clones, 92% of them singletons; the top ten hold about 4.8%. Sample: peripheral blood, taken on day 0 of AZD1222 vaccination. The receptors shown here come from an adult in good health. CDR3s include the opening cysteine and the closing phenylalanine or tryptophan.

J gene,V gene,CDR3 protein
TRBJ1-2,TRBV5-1,CASSRGQGAYGYTF
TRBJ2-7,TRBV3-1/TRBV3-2,CASSQRPYEQYF
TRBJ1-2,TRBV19,CASSIPDRAYGYTF
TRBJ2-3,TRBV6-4,CASSEQAGTSTDTQYF
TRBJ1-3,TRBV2,CASSVISGRSTGNTIYF
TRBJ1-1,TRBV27,CASSSTGGPGAFF
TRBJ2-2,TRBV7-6,CASSKERKNTGELFF
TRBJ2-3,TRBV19,CASSITGPVGDTQYF
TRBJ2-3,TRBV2,CASKQPGQGYTDTQYF
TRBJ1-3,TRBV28,CASTETGLSGNTIYF
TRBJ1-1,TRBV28,CASSRTPPFNSEAFF
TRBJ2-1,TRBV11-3,CASSLAGVGDNEQFF
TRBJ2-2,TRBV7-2,CASSLGFSDTGELFF
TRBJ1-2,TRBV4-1,CASSHPGQAGGYTF
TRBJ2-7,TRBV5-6,CASSWGQGSYEQYF
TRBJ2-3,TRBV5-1,CASRTTGSTDTQYF
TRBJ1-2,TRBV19,CASSTGPGHNYGYTF
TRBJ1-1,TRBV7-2,CASSFPTRNTEAFF
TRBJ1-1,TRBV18,CAGRGAMNTEAFF
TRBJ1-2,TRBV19,CASSIPDGYTF
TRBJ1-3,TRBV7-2,CASSLEKGKGNTIYF
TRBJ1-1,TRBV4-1,CASSRRGGQMGDTEAFF
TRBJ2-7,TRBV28,CASSFGQGVAYEQYF
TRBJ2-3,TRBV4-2,CASSQEEGRDTQYF
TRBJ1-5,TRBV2,CASSEHQGAQPQHF
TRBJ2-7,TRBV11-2,CASSDDRGYEQYF
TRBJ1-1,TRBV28,CASSLGRRTEAFF
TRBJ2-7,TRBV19,CASSISGRVYEQYF
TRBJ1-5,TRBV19,CASSKGKRQPQHF
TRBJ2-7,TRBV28,CASSLGGQNEQYF
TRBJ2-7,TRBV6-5,CASTRGQQTTYEQYF
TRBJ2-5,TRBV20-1,CSATFGETQYF
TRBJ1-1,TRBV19,CASSINKYTEAFF
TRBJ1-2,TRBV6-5,CASRDIRRGYTF
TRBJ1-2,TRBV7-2,CASSWGGQGGGYTF
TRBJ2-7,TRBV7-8,CASSSRPESYEQYF
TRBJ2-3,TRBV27,CASTTWAGGGTDTQYF
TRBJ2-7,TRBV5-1,CASSLAAGKFYEQYF
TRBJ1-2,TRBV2,CASSEAGGYTF
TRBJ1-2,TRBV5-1,CASSNTGTNYGYTF
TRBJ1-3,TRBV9,CASSSALTSGNTIYF
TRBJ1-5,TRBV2,CASSAGTARNQPQHF
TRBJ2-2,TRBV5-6,CASSRDFSPGELFF
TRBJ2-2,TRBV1,CTSSQDQEVPKTGELFF
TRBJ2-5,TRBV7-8,CASSLFRTDKETQYF
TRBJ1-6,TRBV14,CASSQRFSYNSPLHF
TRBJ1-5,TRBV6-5,CASTQASGSNQPQHF
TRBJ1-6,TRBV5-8,CASSYGQGSSYNSPLHF